This T cell receptor (beta chain) was profiled in a study of vaccination effects on CD4 cells after COVID-19. TCRdb keeps only in-frame clones here, not all; method: immunoSEQ multiplex PCR. Of about 54,000 clones in the sample, around 86% were seen once. Antigen-specific CD4+ T cells were expanded with viral peptide pools in the ViraFEST assay before sequencing. An approximately 10-day culture period preceded the isolation of CD4+ T cells. This clone was recorded a few times. The antigen is not known. CDR3 size: 14 residues. Trimming at V came to 6 bases and at J to 9 bases, leaving 7 bases not matched to a gene. Germline loops: CDR1 WNHNN, CDR2 SYGVQD (reference sequence).

This specimen was CD4+ T cells from PBMCs cultured with HCoV-229E spike peptides, taken before COVID-19 vaccination. This clonotype originated in a human donor who received a COVID-19 vaccine. V gene TRBV10-1 combines with J gene TRBJ1-6; 8 nucleotides agree with TRBD1. The CDR3 DNA reads as TGCGCCAGCAGCGATGGACAGGGCGGTTCACCCCTCCACTTT. Protein: CASSDGQGGSPLHF.